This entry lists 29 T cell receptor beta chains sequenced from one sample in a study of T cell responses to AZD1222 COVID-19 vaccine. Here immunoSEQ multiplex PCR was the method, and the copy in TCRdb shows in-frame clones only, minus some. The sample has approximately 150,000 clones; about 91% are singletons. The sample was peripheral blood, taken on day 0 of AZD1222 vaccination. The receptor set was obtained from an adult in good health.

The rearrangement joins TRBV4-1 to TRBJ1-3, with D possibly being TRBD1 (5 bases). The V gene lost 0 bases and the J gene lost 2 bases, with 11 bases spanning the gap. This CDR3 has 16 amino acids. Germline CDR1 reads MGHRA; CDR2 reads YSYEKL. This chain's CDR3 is CASSQEGTGTGNTIYF. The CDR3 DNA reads TGCGCCAGCAGCCAAGAGGGTACAGGTACTGGAAACACCATATATTTT.

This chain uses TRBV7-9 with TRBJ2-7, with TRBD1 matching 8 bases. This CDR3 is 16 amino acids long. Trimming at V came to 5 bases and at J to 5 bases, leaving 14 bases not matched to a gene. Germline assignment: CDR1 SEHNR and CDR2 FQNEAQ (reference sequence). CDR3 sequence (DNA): TGTGCCAGCAGCGCCGTCGGACAGGGTCCAATAAACGAGCAGTACTTC. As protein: CASSAVGQGPINEQYF.

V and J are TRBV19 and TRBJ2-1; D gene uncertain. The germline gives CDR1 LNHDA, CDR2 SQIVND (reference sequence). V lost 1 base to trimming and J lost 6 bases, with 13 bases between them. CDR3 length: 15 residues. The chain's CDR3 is CASSIARTAGNEQFF. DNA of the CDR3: TGTGCCAGTAGTATAGCCCGGACGGCTGGCAATGAGCAGTTCTTC.

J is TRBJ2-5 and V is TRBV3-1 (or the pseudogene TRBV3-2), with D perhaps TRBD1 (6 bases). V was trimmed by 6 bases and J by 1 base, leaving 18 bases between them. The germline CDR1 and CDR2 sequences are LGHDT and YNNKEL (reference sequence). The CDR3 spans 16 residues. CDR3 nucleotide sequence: TGTGCCAGCAGTAATCCGGGACAACCGATCCAAGAGACCCAGTACTTC. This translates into CASSNPGQPIQETQYF.

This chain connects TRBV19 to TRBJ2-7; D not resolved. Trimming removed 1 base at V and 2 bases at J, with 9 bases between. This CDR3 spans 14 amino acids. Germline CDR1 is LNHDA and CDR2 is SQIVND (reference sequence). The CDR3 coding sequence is TGTGCCAGTAGTATAGCGGGCTTCGCCTACGAGCAGTACTTC. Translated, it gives CASSIAGFAYEQYF.

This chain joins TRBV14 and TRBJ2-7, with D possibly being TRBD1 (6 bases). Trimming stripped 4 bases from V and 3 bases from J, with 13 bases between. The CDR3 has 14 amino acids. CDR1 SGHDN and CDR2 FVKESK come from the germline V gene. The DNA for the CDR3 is TGTGCCAGCAGCCCTCAAACAGGGTACTACGAGCAGTACTTC. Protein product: CASSPQTGYYEQYF.

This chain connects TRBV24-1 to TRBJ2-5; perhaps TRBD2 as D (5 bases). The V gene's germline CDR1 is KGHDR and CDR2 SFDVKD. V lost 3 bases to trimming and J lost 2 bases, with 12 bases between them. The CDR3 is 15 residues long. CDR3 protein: CATSDKKGLQETQYF. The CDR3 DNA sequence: TGTGCCACCAGTGATAAGAAAGGACTGCAAGAGACCCAGTACTTC.

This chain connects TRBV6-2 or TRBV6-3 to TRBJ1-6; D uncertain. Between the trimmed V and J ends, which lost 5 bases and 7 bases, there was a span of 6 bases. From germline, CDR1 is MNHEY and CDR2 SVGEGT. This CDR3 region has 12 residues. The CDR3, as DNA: TGTGCCAGCAGTCGATCGAATTCACCCCTCCACTTT. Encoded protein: CASSRSNSPLHF.

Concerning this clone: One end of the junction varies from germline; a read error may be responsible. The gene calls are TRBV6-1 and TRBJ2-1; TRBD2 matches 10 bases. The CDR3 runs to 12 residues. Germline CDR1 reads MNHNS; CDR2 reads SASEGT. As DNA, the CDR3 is TGTGCCAGCAGTGAAGGACTAGCGGGTAATGTCTTC. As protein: CASSEGLAGNVF.

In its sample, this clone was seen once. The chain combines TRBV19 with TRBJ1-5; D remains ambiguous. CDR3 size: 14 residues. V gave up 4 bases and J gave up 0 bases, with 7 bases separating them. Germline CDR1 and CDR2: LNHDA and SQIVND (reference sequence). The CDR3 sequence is CASSTGSSNQPQHF. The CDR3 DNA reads TGTGCCAGTAGTACGGGTAGTAGCAATCAGCCCCAGCATTTT. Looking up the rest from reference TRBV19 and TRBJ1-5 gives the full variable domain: DGGITQSPKYLFRKEGQNVTLSCEQNLNHDAMYWYRQDPGQGLRLIYYSQIVNDFQKGDIAEGYSVSREKKESFPLTVTSAQKNPTAFYLCASSTGSSNQPQHFGDGTRLSIL.

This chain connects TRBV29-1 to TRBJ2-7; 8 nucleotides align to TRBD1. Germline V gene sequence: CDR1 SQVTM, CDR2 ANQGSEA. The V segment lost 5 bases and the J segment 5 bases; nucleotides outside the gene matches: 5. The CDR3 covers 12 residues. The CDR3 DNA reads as TGCAGCGTTTCGACAGGGGAAAACGAGCAGTACTTC. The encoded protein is CSVSTGENEQYF.

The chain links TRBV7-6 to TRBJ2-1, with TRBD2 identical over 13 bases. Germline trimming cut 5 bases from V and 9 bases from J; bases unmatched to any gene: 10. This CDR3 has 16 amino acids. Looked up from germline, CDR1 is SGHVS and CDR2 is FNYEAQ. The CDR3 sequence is CASSLAGLAGVGEQFF. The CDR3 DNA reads TGTGCCAGCAGCCTCGCCGGACTAGCGGGAGTGGGTGAGCAGTTCTTC.

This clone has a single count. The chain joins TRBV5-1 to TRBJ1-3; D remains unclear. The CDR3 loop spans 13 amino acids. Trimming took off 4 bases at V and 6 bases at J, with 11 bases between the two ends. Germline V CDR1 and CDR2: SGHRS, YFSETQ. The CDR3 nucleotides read TGCGCCAGCAGCCCAAACCGCCCAAACACCATATATTTT. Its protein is CASSPNRPNTIYF. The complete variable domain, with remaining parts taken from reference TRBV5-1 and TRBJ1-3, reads KAGVTQTPRYLIKTRGQQVTLSCSPISGHRSVSWYQQTPGQGLQFLFEYFSETQRNKGNFPGRFSGRQFSNSRSEMNVSTLELGDSALYLCASSPNRPNTIYFGEGSWLTVV.

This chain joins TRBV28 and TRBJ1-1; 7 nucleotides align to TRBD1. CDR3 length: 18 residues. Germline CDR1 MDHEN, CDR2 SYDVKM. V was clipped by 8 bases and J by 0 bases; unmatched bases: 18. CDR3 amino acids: CASGGYLGGQTVNTEAFF. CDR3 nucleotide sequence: TGTGCCAGCGGGGGATATCTGGGGGGACAGACCGTGAACACTGAAGCTTTCTTT.

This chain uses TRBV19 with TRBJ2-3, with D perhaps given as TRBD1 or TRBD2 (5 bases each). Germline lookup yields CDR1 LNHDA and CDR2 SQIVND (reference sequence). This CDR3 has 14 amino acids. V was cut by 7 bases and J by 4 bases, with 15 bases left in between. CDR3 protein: CASKARVRADTQYF. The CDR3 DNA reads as TGTGCCAGTAAGGCCAGGGTGAGGGCAGATACGCAGTATTTT.

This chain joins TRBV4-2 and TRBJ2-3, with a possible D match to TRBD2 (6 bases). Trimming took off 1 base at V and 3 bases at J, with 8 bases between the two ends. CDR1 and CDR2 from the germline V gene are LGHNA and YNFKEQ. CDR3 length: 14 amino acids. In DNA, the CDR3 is TGTGCCAGCAGCCAAGCGGGAGCGACAGATACGCAGTATTTT. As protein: CASSQAGATDTQYF.

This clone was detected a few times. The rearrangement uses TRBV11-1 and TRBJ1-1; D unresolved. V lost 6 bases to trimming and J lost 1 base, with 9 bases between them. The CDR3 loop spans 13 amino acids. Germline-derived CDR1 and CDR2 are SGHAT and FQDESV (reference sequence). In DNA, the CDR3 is TGTGCCAGCAGTAGGTTCGGGAACACTGAAGCTTTCTTT. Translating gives CASSRFGNTEAFF.

The CDR3 loop is CASSVQGAGDTQYF. In nucleotides, the CDR3 is TGTGCCAGCAGTGTTCAGGGGGCGGGAGATACGCAGTATTTT. The rearrangement uses TRBV2 and TRBJ2-3; 8 bases align to TRBD1. Germline V gene data show CDR1 as SNHLY and CDR2 as FYNNEI. The V segment lost 4 bases and the J segment 5 bases; nucleotides outside the gene matches: 5. This CDR3 comprises 14 residues.

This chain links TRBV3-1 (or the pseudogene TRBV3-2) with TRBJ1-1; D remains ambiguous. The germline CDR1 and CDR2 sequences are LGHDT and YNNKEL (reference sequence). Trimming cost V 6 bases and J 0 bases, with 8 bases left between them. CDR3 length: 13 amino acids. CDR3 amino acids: CASSPEMNTEAFF. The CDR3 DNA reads TGTGCCAGCAGTCCAGAAATGAACACTGAAGCTTTCTTT.

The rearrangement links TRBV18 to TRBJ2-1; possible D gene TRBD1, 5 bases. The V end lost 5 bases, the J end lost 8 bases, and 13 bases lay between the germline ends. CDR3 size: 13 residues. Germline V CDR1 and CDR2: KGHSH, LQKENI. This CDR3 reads CASSTRQTDEQFF. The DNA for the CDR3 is TGTGCCAGCTCAACGAGACAGACGGATGAGCAGTTCTTC. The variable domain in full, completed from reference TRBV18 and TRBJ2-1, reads NAGVMQNPRHLVRRRGQEARLRCSPMKGHSHVYWYRQLPEEGLKFMVYLQKENIIDESGMPKERFSAEFPKEGPSILRIQQVVRGDSAAYFCASSTRQTDEQFFGPGTRLTVL.

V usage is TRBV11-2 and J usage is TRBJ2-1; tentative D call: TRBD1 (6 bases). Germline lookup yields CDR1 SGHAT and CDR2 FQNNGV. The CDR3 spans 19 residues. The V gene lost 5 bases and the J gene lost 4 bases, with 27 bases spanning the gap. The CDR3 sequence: CASSPKGVPRGRLYNEQFF. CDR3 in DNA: TGTGCCAGCAGCCCCAAGGGGGTCCCTAGGGGGAGATTATACAATGAGCAGTTCTTC.

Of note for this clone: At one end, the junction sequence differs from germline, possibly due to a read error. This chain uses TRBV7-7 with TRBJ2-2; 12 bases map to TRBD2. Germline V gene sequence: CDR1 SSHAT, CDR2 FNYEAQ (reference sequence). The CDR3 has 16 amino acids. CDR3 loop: CASSGGLAGTTGELFF. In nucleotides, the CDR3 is TGTGCTAGCAGCGGGGGACTAGCGGGCACCACCGGGGAGCTGTTTTTT.

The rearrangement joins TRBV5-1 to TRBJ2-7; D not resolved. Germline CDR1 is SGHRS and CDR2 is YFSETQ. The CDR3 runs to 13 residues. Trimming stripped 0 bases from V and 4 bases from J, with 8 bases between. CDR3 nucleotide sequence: TGCGCCAGCAGCTTGGATCCCGGATACGAGCAGTACTTC. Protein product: CASSLDPGYEQYF.

CDR3 residues: CAWSVSNQAGLQFF. The DNA of the CDR3 is TGTGCCTGGAGTGTAAGTAATCAAGCGGGACTTCAGTTCTTC. The chain links TRBV30 to TRBJ2-1, with TRBD2 matching over 7 bases. CDR3 length: 14 amino acids. J gave up 13 bases and V 0 bases, and 12 bases lay outside the gene matches. Germline assignment: CDR1 GTSNPN and CDR2 SVGIG (reference sequence).

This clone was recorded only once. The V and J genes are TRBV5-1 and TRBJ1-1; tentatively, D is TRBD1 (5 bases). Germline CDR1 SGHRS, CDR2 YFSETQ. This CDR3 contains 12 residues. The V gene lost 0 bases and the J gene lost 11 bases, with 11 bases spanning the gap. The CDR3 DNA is TGCGCCAGCAGCTTGGAAGGCTCAGGGGCTTTCTTT. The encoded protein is CASSLEGSGAFF. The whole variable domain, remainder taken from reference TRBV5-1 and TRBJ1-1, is KAGVTQTPRYLIKTRGQQVTLSCSPISGHRSVSWYQQTPGQGLQFLFEYFSETQRNKGNFPGRFSGRQFSNSRSEMNVSTLELGDSALYLCASSLEGSGAFFGQGTRLTVV.

CDR3 nucleotides: TGTGCCAGCAGCCGACAGCCTGATACGCAGTATTTT. This encodes CASSRQPDTQYF. The J gene is TRBJ2-3, the V gene TRBV3-1 (or the pseudogene TRBV3-2); a possible D gene is TRBD1 (5 bases). CDR1 and CDR2 (germline): LGHDT, YNNKEL (reference sequence). The germline V and J ends were trimmed by 4 bases and 6 bases, with 8 bases remaining between them. CDR3 length equals 12 residues.

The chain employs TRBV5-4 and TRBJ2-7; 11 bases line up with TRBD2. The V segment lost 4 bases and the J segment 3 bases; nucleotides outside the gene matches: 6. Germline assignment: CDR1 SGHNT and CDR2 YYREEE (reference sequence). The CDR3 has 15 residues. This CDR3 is CASSPGLAADYEQYF. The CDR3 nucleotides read TGTGCCAGCAGCCCGGGACTAGCGGCTGACTACGAGCAGTACTTC.

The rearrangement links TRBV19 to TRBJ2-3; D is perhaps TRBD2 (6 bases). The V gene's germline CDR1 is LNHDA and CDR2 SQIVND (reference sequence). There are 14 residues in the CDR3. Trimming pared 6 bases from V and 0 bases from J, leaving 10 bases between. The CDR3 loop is CASRRSGSTDTQYF. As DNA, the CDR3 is TGTGCCAGTAGAAGAAGCGGGAGCACAGATACGCAGTATTTT.

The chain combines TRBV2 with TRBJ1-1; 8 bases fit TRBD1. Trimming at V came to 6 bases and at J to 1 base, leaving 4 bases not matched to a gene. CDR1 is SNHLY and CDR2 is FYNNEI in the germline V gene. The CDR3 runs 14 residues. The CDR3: CASRDRVGNTEAFF. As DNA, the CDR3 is TGTGCCAGCAGGGACAGGGTGGGGAACACTGAAGCTTTCTTT.